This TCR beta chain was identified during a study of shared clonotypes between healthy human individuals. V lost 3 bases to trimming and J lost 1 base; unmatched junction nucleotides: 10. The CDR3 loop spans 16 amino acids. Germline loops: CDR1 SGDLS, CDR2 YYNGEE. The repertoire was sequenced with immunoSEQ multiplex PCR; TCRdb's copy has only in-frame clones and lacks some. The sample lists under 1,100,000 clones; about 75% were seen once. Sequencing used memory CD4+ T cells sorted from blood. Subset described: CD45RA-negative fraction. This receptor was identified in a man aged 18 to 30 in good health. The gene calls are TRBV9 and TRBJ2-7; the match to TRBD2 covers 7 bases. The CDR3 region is CASSEGGDGVSYEQYF. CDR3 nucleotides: TGTGCCAGCAGCGAGGGAGGGGATGGGGTTTCCTACGAGCAGTACTTC.